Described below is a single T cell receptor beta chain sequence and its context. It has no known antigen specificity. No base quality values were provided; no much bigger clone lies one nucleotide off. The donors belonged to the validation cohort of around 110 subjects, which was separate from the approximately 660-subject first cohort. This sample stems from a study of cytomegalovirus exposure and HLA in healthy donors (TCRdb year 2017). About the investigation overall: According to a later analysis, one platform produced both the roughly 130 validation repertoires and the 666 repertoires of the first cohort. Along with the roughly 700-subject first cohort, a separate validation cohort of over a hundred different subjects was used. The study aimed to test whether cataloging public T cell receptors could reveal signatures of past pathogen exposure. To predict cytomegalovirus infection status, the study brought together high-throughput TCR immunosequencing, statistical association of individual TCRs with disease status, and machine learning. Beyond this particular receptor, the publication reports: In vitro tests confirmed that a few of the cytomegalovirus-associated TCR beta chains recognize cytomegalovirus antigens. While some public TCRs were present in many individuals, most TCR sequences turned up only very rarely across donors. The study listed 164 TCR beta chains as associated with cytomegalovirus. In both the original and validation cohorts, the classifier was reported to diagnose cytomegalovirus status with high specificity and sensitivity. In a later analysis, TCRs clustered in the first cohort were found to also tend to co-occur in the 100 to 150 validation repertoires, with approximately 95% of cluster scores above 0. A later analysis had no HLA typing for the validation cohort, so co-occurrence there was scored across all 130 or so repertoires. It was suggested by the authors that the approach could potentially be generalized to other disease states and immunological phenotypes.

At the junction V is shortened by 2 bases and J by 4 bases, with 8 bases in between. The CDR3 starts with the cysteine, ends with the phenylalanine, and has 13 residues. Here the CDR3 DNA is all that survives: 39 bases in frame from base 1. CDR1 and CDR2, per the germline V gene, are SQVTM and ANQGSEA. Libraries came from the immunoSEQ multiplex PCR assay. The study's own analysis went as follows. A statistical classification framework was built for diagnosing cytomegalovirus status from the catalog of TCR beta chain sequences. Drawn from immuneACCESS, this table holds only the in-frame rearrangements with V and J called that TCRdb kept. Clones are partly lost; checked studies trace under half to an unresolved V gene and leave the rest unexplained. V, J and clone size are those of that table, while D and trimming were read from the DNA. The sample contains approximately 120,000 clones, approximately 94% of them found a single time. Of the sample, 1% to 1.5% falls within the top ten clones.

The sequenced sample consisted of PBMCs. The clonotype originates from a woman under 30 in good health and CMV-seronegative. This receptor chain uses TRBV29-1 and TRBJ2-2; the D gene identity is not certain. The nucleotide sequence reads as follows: TGCAGCGTTGAAAGCAGAGGCACCGGGGAGCTGTTTTTT. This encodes CSVESRGTGELFF.